A single sample gave rise to the 23 T cell receptor beta chains below, sequenced in a study of T-cell memory formation after mild COVID-19. From the 5' RACE reads, TCRdb called clonotypes with MiXCR, one entry per CDR3 protein. The profile shows fewer than 700,000 distinct CDR3 sequences, approximately 18% of them singletons. Sequenced sample: PBMCs or a T cell subset sorted from them (not recorded which). These receptors were collected from an adult woman who had mild COVID-19 (a few samples of this study predate the infection). Cell type and time point are not known.

The chain employs TRBV3-2 and TRBJ2-7. TRBV3-2 is a pseudogene locus. The CDR3 covers 15 residues. The CDR3 reads CASSQDGRYSYEQYF. CDR3 DNA sequence: TGTGCCAGCAGCCAAGACGGCAGATACTCCTACGAGCAGTACTTC.

The chain employs TRBV19 and TRBJ1-4; D gene unclear. The CDR3 spans 15 residues. Per the germline V gene, CDR1 is LNHDA and CDR2 is SQIVND (reference sequence). Trimming took 1 base from V and 8 from J, leaving 14 bases between them. The DNA for the CDR3 is TGTGCCAGTAGTATAGTTGGCTACCTGGGCGAAAAACTGTTTTTT. Its translation: CASSIVGYLGEKLFF. Combining the CDR3 with reference TRBV19 and TRBJ1-4 gives the whole variable domain DGGITQSPKYLFRKEGQNVTLSCEQNLNHDAMYWYRQDPGQGLRLIYYSQIVNDFQKGDIAEGYSVSREKKESFPLTVTSAQKNPTAFYLCASSIVGYLGEKLFFGSGTQLSVL.

The genes are TRBV18 and TRBJ1-2, with 7 bases lining up with TRBD1. Germline CDR1 is KGHSH and CDR2 is LQKENI. V gave up 5 bases and J gave up 8 bases; unmatched junction bases: 11. The CDR3 sequence is 14 residues long. CDR3 nucleotides: TGTGCCAGCTCAGTCAAACAGGGGATGAGGGGCTACACCTTC. Translated: CASSVKQGMRGYTF.

In this sample, this clonotype turned up a few times. The chain uses TRBV4-1 and TRBJ2-3, with 10 bases matching TRBD2. CDR3 length: 16 amino acids. The V and J ends lost 4 bases and 0 bases, in that order; junction bases with no gene match: 4. The germline V gene has CDR1 MGHRA and CDR2 YSYEKL. In nucleotides, the CDR3 is TGCGCCAGCAGCCCTCAGCGGGGGGGGAGCACAGATACGCAGTATTTT. The encoded protein is CASSPQRGGSTDTQYF.

V and J are TRBV5-1 and TRBJ2-2; 8 bases map to TRBD1. Germline values: CDR1 SGHRS, CDR2 YFSETQ. The CDR3 extends over 15 amino acids. Germline trimming cut 6 bases from V and 1 base from J; bases unmatched to any gene: 5. CDR3: CASTPGTGNTGELFF. In nucleotides, the CDR3 is TGCGCCAGCACCCCCGGGACAGGGAACACCGGGGAGCTGTTTTTT.

This clonotype has just a few counts. The V and J genes are TRBV12-3 or TRBV12-4 and TRBJ1-6, with 9 bases matching TRBD1. CDR3 size: 16 residues. The V segment lost 8 bases and the J segment 8 bases; nucleotides outside the gene matches: 13. CDR3 nucleotides: TGTGCCAGCCTGGGGGGACAGGGAATGGGGCATTCACCCCTCCACTTT. It specifies CASLGGQGMGHSPLHF.

The chain employs TRBV6-2 or TRBV6-3 and TRBJ1-4; TRBD1 aligns across 7 bases. The CDR3 consists of 19 residues. Germline V gene sequence: CDR1 MNHEY, CDR2 SVGEGT. With V trimmed by 7 bases and J by 0 bases, 17 bases remained unmatched. DNA for the CDR3: TGTGCCAGCAACCACCCATCAGGCCGGGACAGACCAACTAATGAAAAACTGTTTTTT. Translated: CASNHPSGRDRPTNEKLFF.

In this sample, this clonotype turned up a few times. V and J are TRBV9 and TRBJ2-1; D not certain. Trimming removed 4 bases at V and 0 bases at J, with 11 bases between. The CDR3 runs 15 residues. Germline lookup yields CDR1 SGDLS and CDR2 YYNGEE. CDR3 protein: CASSLDLRSYNEQFF. The CDR3 DNA sequence: TGTGCCAGCAGCTTGGACCTCCGCTCCTACAATGAGCAGTTCTTC. The full variable domain, its missing parts supplied by reference TRBV9 and TRBJ2-1, is DSGVTQTPKHLITATGQRVTLRCSPRSGDLSVYWYQQSLDQGLQFLIQYYNGEERAKGNILERFSAQQFPDLHSELNLSSLELGDSALYFCASSLDLRSYNEQFFGPGTRLTVL.

The J gene is TRBJ1-1, the V gene TRBV5-6, with unresolved D. The V and J ends lost 2 bases and 0 bases respectively, with 5 bases between them. Per the germline V gene, CDR1 is SGHDT and CDR2 is YYEEEE. This CDR3 comprises 13 residues. The CDR3 protein is CASSFLMNTEAFF. For the CDR3, the DNA is TGTGCCAGCAGCTTTCTAATGAACACTGAAGCTTTCTTT. Looking up the rest from reference TRBV5-6 and TRBJ1-1 gives the full variable domain: DAGVTQSPTHLIKTRGQQVTLRCSPKSGHDTVSWYQQALGQGPQFIFQYYEEEERQRGNFPDRFSGHQFPNYSSELNVNALLLGDSALYLCASSFLMNTEAFFGQGTRLTVV.

This clonotype was observed a few times. The rearrangement joins TRBV6-5 to TRBJ1-2; no definite D call. With 2 bases removed from V and 0 bases from J, the gap between germline ends came to 10 bases. The length of the CDR3 is 15 residues. Per germline, CDR1 MNHEY and CDR2 SVGAGI. CDR3 in DNA: TGTGCCAGCAGTTACGATTCAGGTTCTAACTATGGCTACACCTTC. Translating gives CASSYDSGSNYGYTF.

The gene calls are TRBV6-2 or TRBV6-3 and TRBJ2-7, with TRBD1 as a possible D gene (5 bases). V lost 8 bases, J lost 4 bases, and 12 bases lay in between. The germline V gene has CDR1 MNHEY and CDR2 SVGEGT. This CDR3 has 12 residues. The CDR3 sequence is CASADSLYEQYF. In DNA, the CDR3 is TGTGCCAGCGCAGACAGTCTTTACGAGCAGTACTTC.

This clonotype has a handful of counts. The chain combines TRBV7-6 with TRBJ2-3; no firm D call. Germline-derived CDR1 and CDR2 are SGHVS and FNYEAQ. Trimming took off 3 bases at V and 2 bases at J, with 12 bases between the two ends. This CDR3 is built from 15 residues. The CDR3: CASSFQGYNTDTQYF. The CDR3 DNA follows: TGTGCCAGCAGCTTCCAAGGCTACAACACAGATACGCAGTATTTT.

This clonotype came up a few times. The CDR3 loop reads CASSQYYREVNTEAFF. The DNA for the CDR3 is TGCGCCAGCAGCCAGTATTACAGGGAGGTGAACACTGAAGCTTTCTTT. V and J are TRBV4-1 and TRBJ1-1; maybe TRBD1 (6 bases). The germline V gene has CDR1 MGHRA and CDR2 YSYEKL. The CDR3 covers 16 residues. With 3 bases removed from V and 0 bases from J, the gap between germline ends came to 14 bases.

The J gene is TRBJ1-4, the V gene TRBV13; no reliable D call. Trimming removed 5 bases from V and 0 bases from J, with 7 bases in between. In germline, CDR1 is PRHDT, CDR2 FYEKMQ (reference sequence). This CDR3 has 14 residues. The DNA for the CDR3 is TGTGCCAGCAGCCGCGCGGCAACTAATGAAAAACTGTTTTTT. This encodes CASSRAATNEKLFF.

CDR3 in DNA: TGCGCCAGCAGCCTTGGACAGCAGAGATCCTATGGCTACACCTTC. It encodes CASSLGQQRSYGYTF. This chain uses TRBV5-1 with TRBJ1-2; possible D gene TRBD1, 6 bases. Germline V lookup: CDR1 SGHRS, CDR2 YFSETQ. V lost 4 bases and J lost 4, with 17 bases in between. This CDR3 has 15 amino acids.

This chain joins TRBV15 and TRBJ1-2; TRBD1 might be the D (6 bases). The length of the CDR3 is 15 residues. Trimming left V 0 bases short and J 4 bases short, with 12 bases between. CDR1 is LNHNV and CDR2 is YYDKDF in the germline V gene (reference sequence). The CDR3 reads CATSRDRGQPYGYTF. The CDR3 DNA reads TGTGCCACCAGCAGAGATCGAGGACAGCCCTATGGCTACACCTTC. The whole variable domain, filled in from reference TRBV15 and TRBJ1-2, reads DAMVIQNPRYQVTQFGKPVTLSCSQTLNHNVMYWYQQKSSQAPKLLFHYYDKDFNNEADTPDNFQSRRPNTSFCFLDIRSPGLGDTAMYLCATSRDRGQPYGYTFGSGTRLTVV.

This chain links TRBV7-2 with TRBJ2-1; D is undetermined. The V end lost 1 base, the J end lost 6 bases, and 10 bases lay between the germline ends. Germline-derived CDR1 and CDR2 are SGHTA and FQGNSA. The CDR3 spans 14 residues. The CDR3 sequence: CASSLGGPVNEQFF. In DNA form, the CDR3 reads TGTGCCAGCAGCTTAGGCGGTCCGGTCAATGAGCAGTTCTTC.

This clonotype was counted a few times. The chain is built from TRBV20-1 and TRBJ2-4, with TRBD2 matching over 8 bases. This CDR3 contains 16 residues. The germline V gene has CDR1 DFQATT and CDR2 SNEGSKA (reference sequence). Losses at the gene ends were 1 base for V and 6 bases for J; bases not matched to a gene: 11. The CDR3 sequence is CSARVWTGGQRNIQYF. CDR3 sequence (DNA): TGCAGTGCTAGAGTATGGACGGGGGGGCAACGAAACATTCAGTACTTC.

This clonotype occurred a few times. The J gene is TRBJ2-3, the V gene TRBV6-4; 8 bases are shared with TRBD1. The CDR3 runs 14 residues. Germline CDR1 reads MRHNA; CDR2 reads SNTAGT. The junction had 3 bases not matched to a gene; V was cut back by 3 bases and J by 4 bases. CDR3 sequence reads: CASSEQGEADTQYF. CDR3 DNA: TGTGCCAGCAGTGAACAGGGGGAGGCAGATACGCAGTATTTT.

This rearrangement joins TRBV12-3 or TRBV12-4 to TRBJ2-1; TRBD1 might be the D (6 bases). This CDR3 comprises 16 residues. The ends were cut back, 1 base at V and 5 bases at J, with 15 bases in the middle. The CDR3: CASSLVTGMGDNEQFF. The CDR3 DNA follows: TGTGCCAGCAGTTTAGTGACAGGTATGGGAGACAATGAGCAGTTCTTC.

This clonotype occurred a few times. The chain employs TRBV12-3 or TRBV12-4 and TRBJ1-2; unclear D gene. Trimming removed 8 bases at V and 1 base at J, with 11 bases between. This CDR3 contains 13 residues. The DNA of the CDR3 is TGTGCCAGCGGGTTGGGAGATAACTATGGCTACACCTTC. The encoded protein is CASGLGDNYGYTF.

This clonotype was seen a few times. This chain uses TRBV30 with TRBJ2-2; D is perhaps TRBD2 (6 bases). Trimming cost V 7 bases and J 4 bases, with 16 bases left between them. In germline, CDR1 is GTSNPN, CDR2 SVGIG (reference sequence). The length of the CDR3 is 14 residues. CDR3 amino acids: CAFLAGEVTGELFF. The CDR3 nucleotides read TGTGCCTTCCTGGCCGGGGAGGTCACCGGGGAGCTGTTTTTT.

This clonotype was observed a few times. The chain links TRBV9 to TRBJ1-5, with D possibly being TRBD1 (6 bases). The CDR3 is 14 residues long. The V and J ends lost 4 bases and 4 bases respectively, with 12 bases between them. The germline V gene encodes CDR1 SGDLS and CDR2 YYNGEE. CDR3 sequence (DNA): TGTGCCAGCAGCCAACGAGGGGGAAATCAGCCCCAGCATTTT. Amino acids: CASSQRGGNQPQHF.